The next 14 T cell receptor beta chains were all read from a single sample in a study of monozygotic twins with cystic fibrosis. The repertoire was sequenced with immunoSEQ multiplex PCR; TCRdb's copy has only in-frame clones and lacks some. The sample records approximately 32,000 clones, 96% being singletons. The sequenced material came from blood. These receptors came from a girl aged 2-15 years with cystic fibrosis.

V gene TRBV6-5 combines with J gene TRBJ2-3, with 7 bases fitting TRBD2. The CDR3 is made up of 14 amino acids. Unmatched junction bases numbered 2, after V lost 2 bases and J lost 3 bases. CDR1 and CDR2 (germline): MNHEY, SVGAGI. CDR3 coding DNA: TGTGCCAGCAGTTACCTCGGGGGGACAGATACGCAGTATTTT. This sequence encodes CASSYLGGTDTQYF.

This clone was observed once. J is TRBJ1-1 and V is TRBV27; D uncertain. This CDR3 is built from 15 residues. Germline loops: CDR1 MNHEY, CDR2 SMNVEV (reference sequence). V was trimmed by 2 bases and J by 4 bases, leaving 14 bases between them. DNA of the CDR3: TGTGCCAGCAGTTTAAAACCCCCGGCGGTCACTGAAGCTTTCTTT. This codes for CASSLKPPAVTEAFF.

This chain joins TRBV9 and TRBJ2-7; 7 bases agree with TRBD1. After removal of 4 bases from V and 6 bases from J, the junction contained 16 bases not matched to a gene. The germline V gene has CDR1 SGDLS and CDR2 YYNGEE. CDR3 length: 16 residues. For the CDR3, the DNA is TGTGCCAGCAGCAGTAACCCCGGGACAGCCCCATCCGAGCAGTACTTC. Its translation: CASSSNPGTAPSEQYF.

The chain uses TRBV6-5 and TRBJ2-3; 7 bases align to TRBD1. Unmatched junction bases numbered 8, after V lost 7 bases and J lost 1 base. Germline V lookup: CDR1 MNHEY, CDR2 SVGAGI. The CDR3 is made up of 15 amino acids. This chain's CDR3 is CASKLTGVRTDTQYF. As DNA, the CDR3 is TGTGCCAGCAAGCTAACAGGGGTACGCACAGATACGCAGTATTTT.

The chain combines TRBV6-5 with TRBJ2-3, with D unclear. CDR3 size: 13 residues. V shed 6 bases and J shed 2 bases, with 9 bases lying between them. Germline lookup yields CDR1 MNHEY and CDR2 SVGAGI. The CDR3 region has the DNA TGTGCCAGCAGCCTTTTCTTCACAGATACGCAGTATTTT. It translates to CASSLFFTDTQYF.

Only one count was recorded for this clone. This chain links TRBV9 with TRBJ2-7; D unclear. The germline V gene has CDR1 SGDLS and CDR2 YYNGEE. This CDR3 region has 15 residues. The V end was cut by 0 bases, the J end by 2 bases, with 12 bases between. The CDR3 DNA sequence: TGTGCCAGCAGCGTAGGTCCCGCGTTCACCTACGAGCAGTACTTC. Its translation is CASSVGPAFTYEQYF.

V and J are TRBV19 and TRBJ1-1; TRBD1 is a possible D gene (5 bases). V was pared by 6 bases and J by 1 base, with 21 bases between. Germline loops: CDR1 LNHDA, CDR2 SQIVND (reference sequence). This CDR3 is 17 amino acids long. In DNA, the CDR3 is TGTGCCAGTAGCCCGTTAAGGACAATCCTAACGAACACTGAAGCTTTCTTT. Amino acids: CASSPLRTILTNTEAFF. Full variable domain (outside the CDR3, taken from reference TRBV19 and TRBJ1-1): DGGITQSPKYLFRKEGQNVTLSCEQNLNHDAMYWYRQDPGQGLRLIYYSQIVNDFQKGDIAEGYSVSREKKESFPLTVTSAQKNPTAFYLCASSPLRTILTNTEAFFGQGTRLTVV.

The V call is TRBV5-4, the J call TRBJ2-3, with 8 bases matching TRBD1. The CDR3 is 15 amino acids. V lost 1 base and J lost 2; bases outside the gene matches: 3. CDR1 SGHNT and CDR2 YYREEE come from the germline V gene (reference sequence). CDR3 residues: CASSLRDRSTDTQYF. DNA of the CDR3: TGTGCCAGCAGCTTGAGGGACAGGTCCACAGATACGCAGTATTTT.

The chain carries TRBV14 and TRBJ2-3, with D perhaps matching TRBD2 (6 bases). Trimming took off 5 bases at V and 2 bases at J, with 14 bases between the two ends. The CDR3 sequence is 15 residues long. Germline-derived CDR1 and CDR2 are SGHDN and FVKESK. CDR3 residues: CASSYRDLDTDTQYF. The CDR3 region has the DNA TGTGCCAGCAGCTACCGGGACTTAGACACAGATACGCAGTATTTT.

This chain joins TRBV7-8 and TRBJ2-6; tentatively, D is TRBD2 (5 bases). V shed 1 base and J shed 0 bases, with 7 bases lying between them. Germline V gives CDR1 SGHVS, CDR2 FQNEAQ. CDR3 size: 16 residues. This CDR3 reads CASSLGGSSGANVLTF. CDR3 nucleotides: TGTGCCAGCAGCTTAGGTGGGAGCTCTGGGGCCAACGTCCTGACTTTC. The variable domain in full, completed from reference TRBV7-8 and TRBJ2-6, reads GAGVSQSPRYKVAKRGQDVALRCDPISGHVSLFWYQQALGQGPEFLTYFQNEAQLDKSGLPSDRFFAERPEGSVSTLKIQRTQQEDSAVYLCASSLGGSSGANVLTFGAGSRLTVL.

J is TRBJ1-1 and V is TRBV7-9; 8 nucleotides line up with TRBD1. The trim removed 2 bases at V and 3 bases at J, leaving 11 bases unmatched. The germline V gene has CDR1 SEHNR and CDR2 FQNEAQ (reference sequence). This CDR3 has 17 amino acids. As DNA, the CDR3 is TGTGCCAGCAGCTTAAATGGACAGGGTACACGGTACACTGAAGCTTTCTTT. Translating it yields CASSLNGQGTRYTEAFF.

The chain combines TRBV6-5 with TRBJ2-2; 13 positions agree with TRBD2. After removal of 4 bases from V and 4 bases from J, the junction contained 3 bases not matched to a gene. The CDR3 spans 16 residues. From germline, CDR1 is MNHEY and CDR2 SVGAGI. The CDR3 spells CASSFRLAGGTGELFF. CDR3 sequence (DNA): TGTGCCAGCAGTTTCCGACTAGCGGGAGGCACCGGGGAGCTGTTTTTT.

V and J are TRBV29-1 and TRBJ1-2, with a weak D call TRBD1 (5 bases). Germline V gene data show CDR1 as SQVTM and CDR2 as ANQGSEA. The CDR3 sequence is 12 residues long. Trimming left V 6 bases short and J 4 bases short, with 12 bases between. The CDR3 DNA follows: TGCAGCGTAGCCGGGACCTTCTATGGCTACACCTTC. This sequence encodes CSVAGTFYGYTF. The complete variable domain, with remaining parts taken from reference TRBV29-1 and TRBJ1-2, reads SAVISQKPSRDICQRGTSLTIQCQVDSQVTMMFWYRQQPGQSLTLIATANQGSEATYESGFVIDKFPISRPNLTFSTLTVSNMSPEDSSIYLCSVAGTFYGYTFGSGTRLTVV.

With respect to this clone: Other DNA sequences of this sample code for an identical CDR3. The genes are TRBV30 and TRBJ1-2; D remains unclear. The V gene lost 0 bases and the J gene lost 8 bases, with 7 bases spanning the gap. Looked up from germline, CDR1 is GTSNPN and CDR2 is SVGIG (reference sequence). The CDR3 runs 11 residues. The CDR3 coding sequence is TGTGCCTGGAGTGTAGGAGGGGGCTACACCTTC. This translates into CAWSVGGGYTF.